This T cell receptor (beta chain) came from a study of Graves' ophthalmopathy and Graves' hyperthyroidism. Study at large: Researchers obtained peripheral blood at initial diagnosis, before any treatment had begun.

Amplified TCR beta CDR3 regions were obtained using RNA transcripts as template. HTBI primers were used in a first-round RT-PCR, which preceded a second-round multiplex PCR. TCRdb processed the multiplex PCR reads anew with MiXCR; each CDR3 protein has one entry. The sample includes hundreds of thousands of distinct CDR3 sequences, over 20% of them seen just once. This clonotype has at least ten counts. The CDR3 has 16 amino acids. The junction had 11 bases not matched to a gene; V was cut back by 6 bases and J by 3 bases. CDR1 and CDR2 from the germline V gene are MNHNS and SASEGT. The clonotype was recovered from a young woman with stable Graves' hyperthyroidism. Some clones in this sample may be carry-over from other donors' samples. The J gene is TRBJ1-5, the V gene TRBV6-1; TRBD1 agrees at 7 bases. Specimen: peripheral blood. CDR3 nucleotide sequence: TGTGCCAGCAGCGTGCCGGGCAGGGGGTTCAATCAGCCCCAGCATTTT. Encoded protein: CASSVPGRGFNQPQHF.